The 31 T cell receptor beta chains reported below all come from one sample, sequenced in a study of CD8 T cells in ankylosing spondylitis. MiXCR, applied by TCRdb to the 5' RACE reads, yields one record per CDR3 protein. The sample has some 130,000 distinct CDR3 sequences; just under 7.5% are singletons. Sequencing input: blood, either unsorted or a sorted T cell fraction (not recorded which). Source of these receptors: a female donor with ankylosing spondylitis or in good health (not recorded which).

In this sample, this clonotype turned up many times. V is TRBV7-6 and J is TRBJ1-6, with D maybe TRBD1 (6 bases). V gave up 1 base and J gave up 10 bases, with 11 bases separating them. CDR1 is SGHVS, CDR2 FNYEAQ, per germline. The CDR3 has 14 amino acids. DNA for the CDR3: TGTGCCAGCAGCTTAGGCAGGGGTAGCTCACCCCTCCACTTT. Translating it yields CASSLGRGSSPLHF.

This clonotype was seen at least ten times. This chain links TRBV20-1 with TRBJ1-2; 10 nucleotides align to TRBD1. Germline V lookup: CDR1 DFQATT, CDR2 SNEGSKA (reference sequence). CDR3 length equals 17 residues. V trimming: 4 bases; J trimming: 6 bases; junction bases outside the gene matches: 17. For the CDR3, the DNA is TGCAGTGCTACCCCAGGCAAGTGGGGACAGGGGACGGATGGCTACACCTTC. Amino acid sequence: CSATPGKWGQGTDGYTF.

This clonotype appeared many times. The chain is built from TRBV12-3 or TRBV12-4 and TRBJ1-4, with D perhaps TRBD1 (5 bases). The CDR3 contains 17 residues. V lost 2 bases and J lost 7, with 20 bases in between. CDR3 sequence reads: CASSLSDLGGLGEKLFF. CDR3 coding DNA: TGTGCCAGCAGTTTAAGCGATTTGGGGGGACTGGGTGAAAAACTGTTTTTT.

This clonotype was observed many times. V usage is TRBV12-3 or TRBV12-4 and J usage is TRBJ1-1; TRBD1 is a possible D gene (6 bases). The V end lost 0 bases, the J end lost 4 bases, and 12 bases lay between the germline ends. This CDR3 region has 15 residues. The chain's CDR3 is CASSLAMGGSTEAFF. The CDR3 coding sequence is TGTGCCAGCAGTTTAGCGATGGGGGGCAGCACTGAAGCTTTCTTT.

This clonotype was detected ten times or more. The CDR3 reads CSVVQGPNTEAFF. CDR3 nucleotide sequence: TGCAGCGTTGTCCAGGGCCCGAACACTGAAGCTTTCTTT. The chain links TRBV29-1 to TRBJ1-1, with D tentatively TRBD1 (5 bases). With 4 bases removed from V and 1 base from J, the gap between germline ends came to 10 bases. The germline gives CDR1 SQVTM, CDR2 ANQGSEA. The CDR3 runs 13 residues. The whole variable domain, remainder taken from reference TRBV29-1 and TRBJ1-1, is SAVISQKPSRDICQRGTSLTIQCQVDSQVTMMFWYRQQPGQSLTLIATANQGSEATYESGFVIDKFPISRPNLTFSTLTVSNMSPEDSSIYLCSVVQGPNTEAFFGQGTRLTVV.

This clonotype was counted many times. The V gene is TRBV5-4, the J gene TRBJ1-2; TRBD1 matches 7 bases. The ends lost 3 bases at V and 2 bases at J; junction bases unmatched: 16. Germline-derived CDR1 and CDR2 are SGHNT and YYREEE (reference sequence). The CDR3 covers 18 residues. The CDR3 protein is CASSSAGGQAALNYGYTF. The DNA of the CDR3 is TGTGCCAGCAGCTCCGCCGGTGGACAGGCGGCCCTAAACTATGGCTACACCTTC.

The V call is TRBV19, the J call TRBJ1-5; tentative D call: TRBD1 (5 bases). Deletions cut 3 bases from V and 4 bases from J, with 13 bases between. The CDR3 spans 15 residues. Germline CDR1 and CDR2: LNHDA and SQIVND (reference sequence). This chain's CDR3 is CASSIPYRKNQPQHF. In DNA form, the CDR3 reads TGTGCCAGTAGTATCCCATACAGGAAAAATCAGCCCCAGCATTTT.

This clonotype was found a few times. The chain recombines TRBV7-3 with TRBJ2-2; weak D call: TRBD2 (6 bases). The CDR3 runs to 15 residues. Germline V gene data show CDR1 as SGHTA and CDR2 as FQGTGA. The germline V and J ends were trimmed by 5 bases and 10 bases, with 20 bases remaining between them. The CDR3 sequence: CASSVKPPGVAELFF. The CDR3 DNA reads as TGTGCCAGCAGCGTGAAACCTCCGGGGGTAGCGGAGCTGTTTTTT.

This clonotype showed up many times. The rearrangement uses TRBV12-3 or TRBV12-4 and TRBJ2-3; D perhaps matches TRBD1 (6 bases). V was trimmed by 6 bases and J by 2 bases, leaving 15 bases between them. CDR3 length: 15 residues. CDR3 protein: CASSTQDRYTDTQYF. DNA for the CDR3: TGTGCCAGCAGCACTCAGGACAGATACACAGATACGCAGTATTTT.

There are many counts of this clonotype. The chain recombines TRBV12-3 or TRBV12-4 with TRBJ2-2; 7 positions agree with TRBD1. The CDR3 spans 12 residues. With 10 bases clipped from V and 6 bases from J, the junction kept 5 bases outside the gene matches. CDR3 coding DNA: TGTGCCACCGCAACAGGGGCCGGGGAGCTGTTTTTT. Translated: CATATGAGELFF.

This clonotype was picked up many times. The rearrangement joins TRBV5-1 to TRBJ1-2; TRBD1 aligns across 7 bases. CDR3 length: 17 residues. V trimming: 2 bases; J trimming: 5 bases; junction bases outside the gene matches: 15. Germline lookup yields CDR1 SGHRS and CDR2 YFSETQ. CDR3 protein: CASSLRQGSFSLYGYTF. CDR3 DNA: TGCGCCAGCAGCTTAAGACAGGGATCCTTCTCATTGTATGGCTACACCTTC.

As regards this clonotype: One base away lies a much larger clone, so this may be a sequencing read error. This sequence joins TRBV20-1 and TRBJ1-4; no firm D call. The CDR3 loop spans 14 amino acids. From germline, CDR1 is DFQATT and CDR2 SNEGSKA (reference sequence). Here the CDR3 reads CSAKAGSRNKKLFF. The CDR3 DNA reads TGCAGTGCCAAGGCCGGGAGCCGTAATAAAAAACTGTTTTTT.

This clonotype was seen ten or more times. The chain has TRBV4-1 and TRBJ1-1; 9 bases map to TRBD1. The CDR3 is 19 amino acids. CDR1 is MGHRA and CDR2 is YSYEKL in the germline V gene. V shed 3 bases, J shed 1 base, and the junction held 15 bases outside the gene matches. The CDR3, as DNA: TGCGCCAGCAGCCATAACCTACAAAAGGGACAGGGTGGGAACACTGAAGCTTTCTTT. This encodes CASSHNLQKGQGGNTEAFF.

This clonotype came up many times. The rearrangement uses TRBV27 and TRBJ1-2; no clear D gene. This CDR3 comprises 14 residues. Trimming shortened V by 4 bases and J by 4 bases, and 13 bases separated the two germline ends. Germline V gives CDR1 MNHEY, CDR2 SMNVEV (reference sequence). DNA for the CDR3: TGTGCCAGCAGTTCCACACCGTTCGGCTATGGCTACACCTTC. This gives the protein CASSSTPFGYGYTF.

This clonotype was seen repeatedly, ten times or more. This chain links TRBV10-3 with TRBJ2-3; weak D call: TRBD1 (6 bases). The CDR3 loop spans 14 amino acids. The V end lost 11 bases, the J end lost 2 bases, and 17 bases lay between the germline ends. Germline lookup yields CDR1 ENHRY and CDR2 SYGVKD. The CDR3 coding sequence is TGTGCCCATTGCCCACAGGGCTTCACAGATACGCAGTATTTT. Its translation: CAHCPQGFTDTQYF.

In its sample, this clonotype was seen a few times. The chain recombines TRBV29-1 with TRBJ2-1; no clear D gene. Germline CDR1 is SQVTM and CDR2 is ANQGSEA. Trimming stripped 7 bases from V and 0 bases from J, with 10 bases between. This CDR3 is built from 13 residues. CDR3 amino acids: CSGSPSSYNEQFF. CDR3 sequence (DNA): TGCAGCGGTTCCCCGAGCTCCTACAATGAGCAGTTCTTC.

J is TRBJ2-5 and V is TRBV6-6; D is unclear. Germline V lookup: CDR1 MNHNY, CDR2 SVGAGI (reference sequence). V lost 7 bases and J 2 bases, leaving 11 bases between the germline ends. This CDR3 has 13 residues. CDR3 loop: CASTRDAQETQYF. Written as DNA, the CDR3 is TGTGCCAGCACCAGAGACGCTCAAGAGACCCAGTACTTC.

Details on this clonotype: A much larger clone is a single base away; this may be a read error. V gene TRBV9 combines with J gene TRBJ1-5; unclear D gene. Per the germline V gene, CDR1 is SGDLS and CDR2 is YYNGEE. The CDR3 loop spans 15 amino acids. In nucleotides, the CDR3 is TGTGCCAACAGCGTCGGGTTTCTCCTCAATCAGCCCCAGCATTTT. Protein sequence: CANSVGFLLNQPQHF.

This clonotype was detected ten times or more. V gene TRBV2 combines with J gene TRBJ1-1, with no clear D. Trimming took 2 bases from V and 0 from J, leaving 7 bases between them. The CDR3 consists of 14 residues. Looked up from germline, CDR1 is SNHLY and CDR2 is FYNNEI. The CDR3 DNA sequence: TGTGCCAGCAGTGAAACGGTGTTGAACACTGAAGCTTTCTTT. This gives the protein CASSETVLNTEAFF.

This clonotype was picked up many times. The chain uses TRBV7-9 and TRBJ2-5; possibly TRBD1 for D (6 bases). Germline V gene lookup returns CDR1 SEHNR and CDR2 FQNEAQ (reference sequence). The CDR3 has 13 residues. Trimming shortened V by 3 bases and J by 5 bases, and 10 bases separated the two germline ends. Written as DNA, the CDR3 is TGTGCCAGCAGCTTGGGGGCGAGGGAGACCCAGTACTTC. Encoded protein: CASSLGARETQYF.

This clonotype was seen at least ten times. The chain has TRBV5-1 and TRBJ1-5, with D hard to call. V was cut by 0 bases and J by 10 bases, with 14 bases left in between. From germline, CDR1 is SGHRS and CDR2 YFSETQ. The CDR3 length is 14 residues. This CDR3 is CASSLGVGLSPQHF. CDR3 coding DNA: TGCGCCAGCAGCTTGGGGGTAGGGTTGTCACCCCAGCATTTT.

On this clonotype itself: A much larger clone differs by one base, so this may be a read error. This CDR3 reads CASSRLRGTGQLFF. The CDR3, as DNA: TGTGCCAGCAGCCGGCTGCGGGGGACCGGGCAGCTGTTTTTT. The rearrangement joins TRBV3-1 to TRBJ2-2; 7 nucleotides match TRBD2. This CDR3 region has 14 residues. CDR1 is LGHDT, CDR2 YNNKEL, per germline (reference sequence).

This clonotype was observed at least ten times. The chain joins TRBV12-3 or TRBV12-4 to TRBJ2-3; TRBD2 matches 8 bases. J lost 8 bases, V lost 4 bases, and 11 bases had no gene match. The CDR3 length is 15 residues. The CDR3 nucleotides read TGTGCCAGCAGTTCATCTAGCGGGTGGGGGATTACGCAGTATTTT. Translated, it gives CASSSSSGWGITQYF.

This clonotype was detected ten times or more. This chain joins TRBV6-2 or TRBV6-3 and TRBJ1-4; 10 bases align to TRBD1. Per germline, CDR1 MNHEY and CDR2 SVGEGT. This CDR3 comprises 20 residues. The ends lost 6 bases at V and 0 bases at J; junction bases unmatched: 16. CDR3 amino acids: CASRATGQGRLPATNEKLFF. In DNA form, the CDR3 reads TGTGCCAGCAGAGCTACGGGACAGGGGCGTTTACCGGCAACTAATGAAAAACTGTTTTTT.

This clonotype was counted many times. This chain links TRBV30 with TRBJ1-2; D unclear. The CDR3 is 13 residues long. The V gene lost 2 bases and the J gene lost 8 bases, with 15 bases spanning the gap. Germline CDR1 is GTSNPN and CDR2 is SVGIG (reference sequence). CDR3 loop: CAWSPKIRWGYTF. CDR3 in DNA: TGTGCCTGGAGTCCAAAGATTCGTTGGGGCTACACCTTC. The variable domain in full, completed from reference TRBV30 and TRBJ1-2, reads SQTIHQWPATLVQPVGSPLSLECTVEGTSNPNLYWYRQAAGRGLQLLFYSVGIGQISSEVPQNLSASRPQDRQFILSSKKLLLSDSGFYLCAWSPKIRWGYTFGSGTRLTVV.

The sample holds many counts of this clonotype. V usage is TRBV20-1 and J usage is TRBJ2-1, with no clear D. Per the germline V gene, CDR1 is DFQATT and CDR2 is SNEGSKA (reference sequence). The germline V and J ends were trimmed by 3 bases and 2 bases, with 8 bases remaining between them. This CDR3 region has 13 residues. Written as DNA, the CDR3 is TGCAGTGCTAGTTTGGGGACCTACAATGAGCAGTTCTTC. This sequence encodes CSASLGTYNEQFF.

This clonotype has ten or more counts. V gene TRBV10-3 combines with J gene TRBJ2-7, with D possibly TRBD2 on 5 matching bases. The CDR3 is 12 residues long. Germline V gene sequence: CDR1 ENHRY, CDR2 SYGVKD. Trimming pared 10 bases from V and 4 bases from J, leaving 14 bases between. CDR3 protein: CATWTGSYEQYF. In DNA form, the CDR3 reads TGTGCCACTTGGACGGGGAGTTACGAGCAGTACTTC.

This clonotype was observed a few times. This rearrangement joins TRBV7-9 to TRBJ1-1, with D unclear. With 5 bases removed from V and 3 bases from J, the gap between germline ends came to 16 bases. CDR1 is SEHNR, CDR2 FQNEAQ, per germline (reference sequence). This CDR3 has 15 amino acids. The CDR3 spells CASSRQGPRDTEAFF. In DNA form, the CDR3 reads TGTGCCAGCAGCCGTCAAGGGCCAAGGGACACTGAAGCTTTCTTT. The whole variable domain, filled in from reference TRBV7-9 and TRBJ1-1, reads DTGVSQNPRHKITKRGQNVTFRCDPISEHNRLYWYRQTLGQGPEFLTYFQNEAQLEKSRLLSDRFSAERPKGSFSTLEIQRTEQGDSAMYLCASSRQGPRDTEAFFGQGTRLTVV.

In this sample, this clonotype turned up many times. CDR3 in amino acids: CASSSWDSNTEAFF. As DNA, the CDR3 is TGTGCCAGCAGTTCGTGGGACAGCAACACTGAAGCTTTCTTT. The gene calls are TRBV12-3 or TRBV12-4 and TRBJ1-1; the match to TRBD1 covers 7 bases. Trimming removed 4 bases from V and 2 bases from J; junction bases left unmatched: 4. The CDR3 covers 14 residues.

The J gene is TRBJ1-2, the V gene TRBV30; D is possibly TRBD1 (6 bases). V was pared by 5 bases and J by 4 bases, with 17 bases between. CDR1 is GTSNPN, CDR2 SVGIG, per germline (reference sequence). The CDR3 loop spans 14 amino acids. This chain's CDR3 is CAWGDTLTPYGYTF. In nucleotides, the CDR3 is TGTGCCTGGGGGGACACCTTAACCCCCTATGGCTACACCTTC.

Many counts were recorded for this clonotype. The gene calls are TRBV7-2 and TRBJ1-2; 9 bases line up with TRBD1. Germline V lookup: CDR1 SGHTA, CDR2 FQGNSA. The junction had 5 bases not matched to a gene; V was cut back by 4 bases and J by 8 bases. CDR3 length equals 13 residues. CDR3 in amino acids: CASSSGTGQGYTF. DNA for the CDR3: TGTGCCAGCAGCTCCGGGACAGGGCAGGGCTACACCTTC.